This T cell receptor beta chain was retrieved from a study of cytomegalovirus exposure and HLA in healthy donors. As for the study in general: Of 300 to 450 genotyped donors, roughly 81% clustered with self-reported Caucasian donors.

As for this clone: The target antigen is unknown.

This PCR relied on a set of 60 Vbeta primers and 13 Jbeta primers. Measured with immunoSEQ multiplex PCR; TCRdb has only the in-frame clones, and not every one. The table has around 100,000 clones, 75% seen once; the top ten hold about 9.4%. General study points: Generally TCR sequences proved uncommon, though certain public TCRs appeared in numerous donors.

The germline V gene encodes CDR1 SGHVS and CDR2 FNYEAQ. The CDR3 runs 15 residues. This chain joins TRBV7-6 and TRBJ2-5; perhaps TRBD2 as D (5 bases). The J call may not be correct, given that the DNA end is closer to TRBJ2-7. The sequencing sample was made of PBMCs. This clonotype originated in a man aged 45 to 65 in good health and CMV-seronegative. The CDR3 nucleotides read TGTGCCAGCAGCCCCGGCGGAGGTTTATACTACGAGCAGTACTTC. Encoded protein: CASSPGGGLYYEQYF.